This T cell receptor (beta chain) originates from a study of shared clonotypes between healthy human individuals. About the research overall: Three plates each covered CD4 naive and memory; CD8 naive two, CD8 memory one.

The donor population consisted of healthy HIV-negative adults with no recent acute infections or vaccinations. Investigators divided CD4+ cells into CD45RA+ naive and CD45RA-negative memory subsets. The CDR3 has 15 residues. Germline values: CDR1 SNHLY, CDR2 FYNNEI. V trimming: 6 bases; J trimming: 10 bases; junction bases outside the gene matches: 14. Source study methods: For the immunoSEQ data, sequences were junction-only without quality scores, so filtering differed. Clones were sequenced by immunoSEQ multiplex PCR, and TCRdb holds only the in-frame ones, with some missing. V, J and clone size are taken as reported in that table, and D and trimming were inferred from the DNA itself. The data hold about 2.4 million clones, with approximately 93% observed a single time.

Sequences were obtained from naive CD4+ T cells from PBMCs. Subset specified: CD45RA+ positively selected. V usage is TRBV2 and J usage is TRBJ1-1; 10 bases fit TRBD1. This TCR derives from a man younger than 35 in good health. Some clones in this sample may be carry-over from other donors' samples. The CDR3 loop reads CASRTDRGEEEAAFF. CDR3 DNA sequence: TGTGCCAGCAGGACGGACAGGGGGGAAGAAGAAGCAGCTTTCTTT.